This T cell receptor (beta chain) emerged from a study of shared clonotypes between healthy human individuals. General study results and limits: Few donors restricted represented genetic and exposure-history diversity.

This CDR3 is built from 15 residues. The germline CDR1 and CDR2 sequences are MDHEN and SYDVKM. The V gene lost 2 bases and the J gene lost 1 base, with 8 bases spanning the gap. With regard to this clone: Its antigen remains unknown.

Naive-designated CD8 cells lacked CD45RO, were positively enriched for CCR7, and omitted terminally differentiated effector memory CD45RA+ cells. Every subset's genomic DNA went evenly onto several immunoSEQ plates. Assay used: immunoSEQ multiplex PCR; TCRdb lists only in-frame clones, some missing. The sample includes more than 2 million clones, roughly 95% of them seen just once. The clonotype was recovered from a man aged 18 to 29 in good health. Some clones in this sample may be carry-over from other donors' samples. The V and J genes are TRBV28 and TRBJ1-4; D is unclear. The sample consisted of naive CD8+ T cells from PBMCs. The CDR3 region is CASSLGSRTNEKLFF. CDR3 nucleotides: TGTGCCAGCAGTTTAGGCTCTAGAACTAATGAAAAACTGTTTTTT.